This T cell receptor beta chain was documented in a study of blood T cell repertoires in COVID-19. Overall study context: Italy, Spain and the United States were the sources of the convalescent and acute COVID-19 samples. PBMCs, B-cell-depleted T cells, or T cells were the source of the cDNA or gDNA that made up the material.

Germline V gives CDR1 SQVTM, CDR2 ANQGSEA. This CDR3 spans 12 amino acids. The V and J ends lost 3 bases and 7 bases, in that order; junction bases with no gene match: 6. In the original workflow: Researchers report that nucleated cell counts were estimated from reference gene primer amplification. Profiled with immunoSEQ multiplex PCR; TCRdb holds only in-frame clones, not every one. The V and J calls and clone size are taken from that table; D and trimming were inferred from the DNA. This repertoire shows around 160,000 clones, 70% to 90% found once; its top ten account for roughly 11%. The V gene is TRBV29-1, the J gene TRBJ2-7; the match to TRBD2 covers 7 bases. The clonotype was recovered from a human donor in a cohort sampled during active COVID-19. Sequencing input: peripheral blood. Here the CDR3 DNA reads TGCAGCGTTGAGGGCGGGGGAAGGGAGCAGTACTTC. It translates to CSVEGGGREQYF.